This T cell receptor (beta chain) was observed in a study of a mutant IDH1 vaccine in newly diagnosed glioma. Looking at the study overall: Former treatment meant radiotherapy, temozolomide, or both; the majority had gotten both.

Time point indicated: baseline, week 1 (first vaccination visit). Noted treatment: pre-vaccination baseline after standard-of-care therapy. Tumors from donors were new WHO grade 3 or 4 IDH1-mutant astrocytomas with ATRX loss. The protocol was immunoSEQ multiplex PCR, while the TCRdb copy is restricted to in-frame clones and leaves out a portion. The sample lists around 24,000 clones; 91% were seen once. CDR1 is SGHVS and CDR2 is FQNEAQ in the germline V gene. CDR3 length equals 15 residues. V shed 0 bases and J 6 bases; nucleotides not matched to a gene: 4. The chain employs TRBV7-8 and TRBJ2-7; TRBD2 matches at 11 bases. The sequence came from a man aged 30-40 years with glioma. Sequencing was performed on PBMCs, taken from a glioma patient treated with radiotherapy, temozolomide or both. The CDR3 coding sequence is TGTGCCAGCAGCTTAGCACTAGCGGGAGTTCTCGAGCAGTACTTC. It translates to CASSLALAGVLEQYF. The variable domain in full, with the rest retrieved from reference TRBV7-8 and TRBJ2-7, is GAGVSQSPRYKVAKRGQDVALRCDPISGHVSLFWYQQALGQGPEFLTYFQNEAQLDKSGLPSDRFFAERPEGSVSTLKIQRTQQEDSAVYLCASSLALAGVLEQYFGPGTRLTVT.